A selection of T cell receptor beta chains follows, all from one sample in a study of cytomegalovirus exposure and HLA in healthy donors. The method was immunoSEQ multiplex PCR; TCRdb's version includes in-frame clones alone and lacks a portion of them. The repertoire consists of over 250,000 clones, with around 90% occurring once and the leading ten covering about 1.2%. Sequences were obtained from PBMCs. Receptor source: a woman between 25 and 40 years old in good health and CMV-seropositive. Both conserved end residues are part of each CDR3. A D gene is named only where the DNA matches it firmly. Rows may omit the clone size; those that give it use once, few, many or a size class.

cdr3_aa | cdr3_nt | d_call | j_call | clone_size | v_call
CASSPRQGSDEKLFF | TGTGCCAGCAGTCCCCGACAGGGGTCAGATGAAAAACTGTTTTTT | TRBD1 | TRBJ1-4 | . | TRBV27
CASSLGTSSYEQYF | TGCGCCAGCAGCTTGGGGACTAGCTCCTACGAGCAGTACTTC | TRBD2 | TRBJ2-7 | . | TRBV5-1
CASSSGTGGVSYEQYF | TGCGCCAGCAGCTCGGGGACAGGGGGCGTCTCCTACGAGCAGTACTTC | TRBD1 | TRBJ2-7 | . | TRBV5-1
CASSLGDRPEPYEQYF | TGTGCCAGCAGCTTAGGAGACAGGCCGGAGCCCTACGAGCAGTACTTC | . | TRBJ2-7 | . | TRBV7-9
CASSLGRGDTDTQYF | TGTGCCAGCAGCTTAGGGCGGGGAGACACAGATACGCAGTATTTT | . | TRBJ2-3 | . | TRBV13
CASSLGGELRGDTEAFF | TGTGCCAGCAGCTTAGGCGGGGAGTTGCGGGGCGACACTGAAGCTTTCTTT | . | TRBJ1-1 | . | TRBV5-6
CASSGTGSGNTIYF | TGTGCCAGCAGCGGGACAGGGTCTGGAAACACCATATATTTT | TRBD1 | TRBJ1-3 | few | TRBV9
CASSRTGQGGETQYF | TGCGCCAGCAGCCGAACAGGACAGGGGGGAGAGACCCAGTACTTC | TRBD1 | TRBJ2-5 | . | TRBV4-3
CASSPTSDTQYF | TGCGCCAGCTCACCAACCTCAGATACGCAGTATTTT | . | TRBJ2-3 | . | TRBV18
CASSYVPSGGQETQYF | TGTGCCAGCAGTTACGTCCCTAGCGGGGGCCAAGAGACCCAGTACTTC | TRBD2 | TRBJ2-5 | . | TRBV6-5
CAWSAEYNQPQHF | TGTGCCTGGAGTGCTGAGTACAATCAGCCCCAGCATTTT | . | TRBJ1-5 | few | TRBV30
CASRGGEKLFF | TGTGCCTCCCGAGGGGGTGAAAAACTGTTTTTT | . | TRBJ1-4 | once | TRBV2
CASSLESGRPYGYTF | TGTGCCAGCAGCTTAGAGTCGGGACGGCCCTATGGCTACACCTTC | . | TRBJ1-2 | . | TRBV11-2
CASKAGGNSPLHF | TGCGCCAGCAAAGCAGGGGGTAATTCACCCCTCCACTTT | TRBD1 | TRBJ1-6 | . | TRBV10-2
CASSSGGMGTEAFF | TGCGCCAGCAGTTCAGGGGGCATGGGCACTGAAGCTTTCTTT | TRBD1 | TRBJ1-1 | once | TRBV5-1
CATSRVSPEQGRFAADASEQFF | TGTGCCACCAGCAGAGTTAGTCCCGAACAGGGGCGATTTGCCGCGGACGCCAGTGAGCAGTTCTTC | TRBD1 | TRBJ2-1 | . | TRBV15
CASSTDGTAKFRSPHGYTF | TGTGCCAGTAGTACAGACGGGACGGCGAAATTCCGTTCCCCCCATGGCTACACCTTC | . | TRBJ1-2 | . | TRBV19
CASSLQRNGGNTIYF | TGTGCCAGCAGCCTCCAAAGGAACGGTGGAAACACCATATATTTT | . | TRBJ1-3 | . | TRBV11-2
CASSLGQGSFDEQYF | TGTGCCAGCAGTCTGGGACAGGGATCCTTCGACGAGCAGTACTTC | TRBD1 | TRBJ2-7 | . | TRBV28
CASSLPPGANVLTF | TGTGCCAGCAGTTTGCCTCCTGGGGCCAACGTCCTGACTTTC | . | TRBJ2-6 | . | TRBV28
CASSVVGLAADTQYF | TGTGCCAGCAGCGTAGTGGGACTAGCAGCAGATACGCAGTATTTT | TRBD2 | TRBJ2-3 | . | TRBV9
CAISESGGFTYEQYF | TGTGCCATCAGTGAGTCGGGAGGGTTCACCTACGAGCAGTACTTC | TRBD2 | TRBJ2-7 | . | TRBV10-3
CASSALGTGAYEQFF | TGTGCCAGCAGTGCTTTAGGGACAGGGGCTTATGAGCAGTTCTTC | TRBD1 | TRBJ2-1 | . | TRBV9
CASSQASGTGYQPQHF | TGTGCCAGCAGCCAAGCTTCCGGGACAGGGTATCAGCCCCAGCATTTT | TRBD1 | TRBJ1-5 | . | TRBV4-2
CASSTGTGGEQYF | TGTGCCAGCAGCACCGGGACAGGGGGCGAGCAGTACTTC | TRBD1 | TRBJ2-7 | few | TRBV7-6
CAWEGTGGGNEQFF | TGTGCCTGGGAAGGGACAGGGGGGGGGAATGAGCAGTTCTTC | TRBD1 | TRBJ2-1 | . | TRBV30
CASSSSGVGNQPQHF | TGTGCCAGCAGCTCCTCAGGGGTTGGAAATCAGCCCCAGCATTTT | . | TRBJ1-5 | . | TRBV7-9
CASSQGGSGSRETQYF | TGCGCCAGCAGTCAGGGGGGTAGCGGGAGTAGAGAGACCCAGTACTTC | TRBD2 | TRBJ2-5 | . | TRBV4-1
CASSIRENTEAFF | TGTGCCAGTAGTATACGCGAGAACACTGAAGCTTTCTTT | . | TRBJ1-1 | . | TRBV19
CASLDRSNYGYTF | TGTGCCAGCCTCGACCGGAGTAACTATGGCTACACCTTC | . | TRBJ1-2 | few | TRBV5-4
CASSYSPGPGYGEQYF | TGTGCCAGCAGTTACTCACCGGGCCCGGGGTACGGCGAGCAGTACTTC | . | TRBJ2-7 | . | TRBV6-5
CASSLSSRDRVRYGYTF | TGTGCCAGCAGTTTATCGTCCCGGGACAGGGTTCGGTATGGCTACACCTTC | TRBD1 | TRBJ1-2 | . | TRBV27
CASSIQQGRYEQYF | TGTGCCAGCAGTATCCAACAGGGCAGGTACGAGCAGTACTTC | . | TRBJ2-7 | . | TRBV28
CASSAGGTRGTDTQYF | TGTGCCAGCAGCGCCGGTGGGACTAGGGGCACAGATACGCAGTATTTT | TRBD2 | TRBJ2-3 | once | TRBV5-5
CASGLGETQYF | TGTGCCTCCGGACTTGGAGAGACCCAGTACTTC | . | TRBJ2-5 | . | TRBV2
CASSLTGLGTGGHNEQFF | TGTGCCAGCAGCTTAACGGGGCTGGGGACAGGGGGCCACAATGAGCAGTTCTTC | TRBD1 | TRBJ2-1 | . | TRBV7-3
CAISWGKGTGTDEQYF | TGTGCCATCAGTTGGGGCAAGGGTACAGGGACTGACGAGCAGTACTTC | . | TRBJ2-7 | . | TRBV10-3
CASSVVGRTEAFF | TGTGCCAGCAGCGTAGTAGGGAGAACTGAAGCTTTCTTT | . | TRBJ1-1 | . | TRBV9
CASIRTSGGAKFF | TGTGCCAGTATTCGGACTAGCGGGGGGGCCAAGTTCTTC | TRBD2 | TRBJ2-1 | . | TRBV19